Listed below are T cell receptor beta chains from one sample, sequenced in a study of metastatic and nonmetastatic thyroid tumors. MiXCR was used by TCRdb to re-call the PCR reads. The table lists 45,000 to 60,000 clones, roughly 15% of them singletons. Sequenced: blood. Receptor source: a female donor with papillary thyroid cancer or a benign thyroid nodule (not recorded which). Some clones in this sample may be carry-over from other donors' samples. The CDR3 runs from the conserved cysteine through the conserved F or W. D genes are given only for firm matches. Clone size appears in some rows only: once, few, many, or a class for an expanded clone.

v_gene	j_gene	d_gene	abundance	CDR3aa	CDR3nt
TRBV27	TRBJ2-7	TRBD2	many	CASSSGLAIYEQYF	TGTGCCAGCAGTTCGGGACTAGCCATCTACGAGCAGTACTTC
TRBV6-4	TRBJ2-7	-	-	CASRDLGSSYEQYF	TGTGCCAGCAGAGACCTGGGGTCCTCCTACGAGCAGTACTTC
TRBV6-4	TRBJ1-6	-	many	CASSDSLGSPLHF	TGTGCCAGCAGTGACTCTCTAGGTTCACCCCTCCACTTT
TRBV20-1	TRBJ2-7	TRBD1	many	CSARGTGQGYYEQYF	TGCAGTGCTAGAGGAACAGGACAGGGATATTACGAGCAGTACTTC
TRBV20-1	TRBJ1-5	-	-	CSAGVYSNQPQHF	TGCAGTGCTGGGGTTTATAGCAATCAGCCCCAGCATTTT
TRBV7-8	TRBJ2-4	-	many	CASSTSAGIQYF	TGTGCCAGCAGCACCTCCGCGGGTATTCAGTACTTC
TRBV20-1	TRBJ1-5	TRBD1	many	CSAQGVSNQPQHF	TGCAGTGCCCAGGGGGTAAGCAATCAGCCCCAGCATTTT
TRBV5-1	TRBJ2-3	TRBD1	many	CASSEGRDRADTQYF	TGCGCCAGCAGCGAAGGCCGGGACAGGGCTGATACGCAGTATTTT
TRBV5-4	TRBJ1-5	-	many	CASSLQGKPQHF	TGTGCCAGCAGCTTGCAGGGGAAGCCCCAGCATTTT
TRBV4-2	TRBJ2-5	-	many	CASSQDLTQGTQYF	TGTGCCAGCAGCCAAGATCTCACTCAGGGGACCCAGTACTTC
TRBV19	TRBJ1-1	-	many	CASSKPRDTSKGAFF	TGTGCCAGTAGTAAGCCCCGGGACACCTCAAAGGGTGCTTTCTTT
TRBV3-1	TRBJ1-5	TRBD1	many	CASSVGQGGQPQHF	TGTGCCAGCAGCGTGGGACAGGGGGGACAGCCCCAGCATTTT
TRBV20-1	TRBJ2-1	-	-	CSARDIVCEQFF	TGCAGTGCTAGAGATATAGTGTGTGAGCAGTTCTTC
TRBV19	TRBJ1-4	-	many	CASSPWTAGDEKLFF	TGTGCCAGTAGTCCGTGGACAGCCGGGGATGAAAAACTGTTTTTT
TRBV5-1	TRBJ2-2	TRBD2	-	CASILEGTSASGVTGELFF	TGCGCCAGCATCTTGGAAGGGACTAGCGCGAGCGGAGTCACCGGGGAGCTGTTTTTT
TRBV30	TRBJ2-2	TRBD1	many	CAWSVSRTGRTGELFF	TGTGCCTGGAGTGTATCCCGGACAGGTCGGACCGGGGAGCTGTTTTTT
TRBV20-1	TRBJ1-2	TRBD1	many	CSAQRLGDRGQWRNYGYTF	TGCAGTGCACAAAGACTCGGGGACAGGGGGCAATGGCGTAACTATGGCTACACCTTC
TRBV28	TRBJ2-1	-	many	CASSLAGSSYNEQFF	TGTGCCAGCAGTTTGGCCGGAAGCTCCTACAATGAGCAGTTCTTC
TRBV20-1	TRBJ2-7	TRBD2	-	CSGRLAGGHPQYF	TGCAGTGGACGACTAGCGGGAGGGCACCCGCAGTACTTC
TRBV12-3/TRBV12-4	TRBJ2-7	TRBD2	medium-sized	CASSLEREGVYEQYF	TGTGCCAGCAGTTTGGAGCGGGAGGGTGTCTACGAGCAGTACTTC
TRBV6-1	TRBJ2-3	TRBD1	many	CASREGDRGHRDTQYF	TGTGCCAGCAGAGAAGGGGACAGGGGGCATAGAGATACGCAGTATTTT
TRBV11-2	TRBJ2-2	TRBD1	few	CASRPLGGQVNNGELFF	TGTGCCAGCAGACCACTTGGGGGACAGGTGAACAACGGGGAGCTGTTTTTT
TRBV7-3	TRBJ2-5	TRBD2	many	CASSLTGEGQGTQYF	TGTGCCAGCAGCTTAACGGGGGAGGGTCAGGGAACCCAGTACTTC
TRBV19	TRBJ2-5	-	many	CASSRSDYQETQYF	TGTGCCAGTAGCCGGTCGGACTACCAAGAGACCCAGTACTTC
TRBV20-1	TRBJ2-7	TRBD1	-	CIARVTGASYEQYF	TGCATTGCCAGAGTGACAGGGGCGAGCTACGAGCAGTACTTC
TRBV28	TRBJ2-7	TRBD2	-	CASSPVTSLYGQYF	TGTGCCAGCAGTCCAGTGACTAGCCTCTACGGGCAGTACTTC
TRBV6-2/TRBV6-3	TRBJ2-1	-	many	CASSPGTSSYNEQFF	TGTGCCAGCAGCCCCGGGACCAGCTCCTACAATGAGCAGTTCTTC
TRBV3-1	TRBJ2-7	TRBD2	-	CASSQDGTSYEQYF	TGTGCCAGCAGCCAAGATGGGACTAGCTACGAGCAGTACTTC
TRBV6-2/TRBV6-3	TRBJ2-1	TRBD2	-	CASSWSGRYNEQFF	TGTGCCAGCAGTTGGTCCGGGAGGTACAATGAGCAGTTCTTC